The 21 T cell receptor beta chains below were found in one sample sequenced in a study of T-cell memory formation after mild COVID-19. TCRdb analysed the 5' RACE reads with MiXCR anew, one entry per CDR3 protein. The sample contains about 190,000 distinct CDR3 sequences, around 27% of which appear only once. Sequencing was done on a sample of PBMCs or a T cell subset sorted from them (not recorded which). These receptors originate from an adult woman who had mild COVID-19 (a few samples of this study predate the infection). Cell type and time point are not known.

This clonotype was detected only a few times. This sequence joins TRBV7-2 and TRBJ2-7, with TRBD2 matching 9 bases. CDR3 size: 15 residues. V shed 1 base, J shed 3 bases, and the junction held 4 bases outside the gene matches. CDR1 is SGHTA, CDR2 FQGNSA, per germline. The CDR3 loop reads CASSLGAGGGYEQYF. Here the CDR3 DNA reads TGTGCCAGCAGCTTAGGGGCGGGAGGGGGCTACGAGCAGTACTTC.

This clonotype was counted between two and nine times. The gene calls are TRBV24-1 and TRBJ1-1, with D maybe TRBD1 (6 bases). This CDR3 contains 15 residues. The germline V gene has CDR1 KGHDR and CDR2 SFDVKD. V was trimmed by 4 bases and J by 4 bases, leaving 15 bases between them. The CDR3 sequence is CATSDPGQPGTEAFF. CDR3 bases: TGTGCCACCAGTGACCCCGGACAGCCTGGCACTGAAGCTTTCTTT.

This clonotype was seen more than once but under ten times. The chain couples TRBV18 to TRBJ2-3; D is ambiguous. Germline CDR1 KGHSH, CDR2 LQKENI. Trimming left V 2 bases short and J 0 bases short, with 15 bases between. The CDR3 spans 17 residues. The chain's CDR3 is CASSPTALTQSTDTQYF. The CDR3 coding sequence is TGTGCCAGCTCACCAACCGCACTAACCCAGAGCACAGATACGCAGTATTTT.

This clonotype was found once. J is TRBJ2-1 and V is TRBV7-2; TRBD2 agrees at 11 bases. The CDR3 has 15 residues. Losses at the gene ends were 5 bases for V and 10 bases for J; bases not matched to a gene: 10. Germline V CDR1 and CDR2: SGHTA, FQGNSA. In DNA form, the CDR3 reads TGTGCCAGCAGCGCCTTAGCGGGAGGGCCATACGAGCAGTTCTTC. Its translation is CASSALAGGPYEQFF.

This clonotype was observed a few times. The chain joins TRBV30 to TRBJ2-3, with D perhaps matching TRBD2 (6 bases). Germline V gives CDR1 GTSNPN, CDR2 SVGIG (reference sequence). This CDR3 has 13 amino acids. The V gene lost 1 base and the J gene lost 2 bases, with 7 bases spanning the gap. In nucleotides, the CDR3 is TGTGCCTGGAGTGGGGGGGTCACAGATACGCAGTATTTT. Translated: CAWSGGVTDTQYF.

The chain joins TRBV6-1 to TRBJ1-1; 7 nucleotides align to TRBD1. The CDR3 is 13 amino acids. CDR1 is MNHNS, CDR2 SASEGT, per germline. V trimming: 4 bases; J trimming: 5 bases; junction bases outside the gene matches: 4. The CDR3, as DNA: TGTGCCAGCAGTGGACAGGGTCGGACTGAAGCTTTCTTT. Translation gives CASSGQGRTEAFF.

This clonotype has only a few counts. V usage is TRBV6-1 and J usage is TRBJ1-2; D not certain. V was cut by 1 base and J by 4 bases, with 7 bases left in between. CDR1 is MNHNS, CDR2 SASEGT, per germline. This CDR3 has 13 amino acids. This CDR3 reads CASSEGQFYGYTF. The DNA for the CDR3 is TGTGCCAGCAGTGAAGGGCAATTCTATGGCTACACCTTC.

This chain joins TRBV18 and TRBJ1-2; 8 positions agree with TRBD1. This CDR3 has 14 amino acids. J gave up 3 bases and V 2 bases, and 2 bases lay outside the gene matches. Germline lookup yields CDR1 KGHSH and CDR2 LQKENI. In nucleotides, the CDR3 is TGTGCCAGCTCACCAACGACAGGGGACTATGGCTACACCTTC. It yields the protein CASSPTTGDYGYTF.

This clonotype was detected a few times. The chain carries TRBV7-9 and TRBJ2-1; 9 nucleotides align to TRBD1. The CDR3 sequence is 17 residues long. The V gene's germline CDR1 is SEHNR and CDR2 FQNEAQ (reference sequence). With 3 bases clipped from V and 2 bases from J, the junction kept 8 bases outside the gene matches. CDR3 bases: TGTGCCAGCAGCTTCTCCAGGGACAGGGTGACCTACAATGAGCAGTTCTTC. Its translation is CASSFSRDRVTYNEQFF.

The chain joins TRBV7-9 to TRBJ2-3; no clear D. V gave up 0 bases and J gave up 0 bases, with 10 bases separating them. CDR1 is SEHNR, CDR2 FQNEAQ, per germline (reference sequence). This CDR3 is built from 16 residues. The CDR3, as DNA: TGTGCCAGCAGCTTAGCGCAGGCGGCTAGCACAGATACGCAGTATTTT. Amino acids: CASSLAQAASTDTQYF.

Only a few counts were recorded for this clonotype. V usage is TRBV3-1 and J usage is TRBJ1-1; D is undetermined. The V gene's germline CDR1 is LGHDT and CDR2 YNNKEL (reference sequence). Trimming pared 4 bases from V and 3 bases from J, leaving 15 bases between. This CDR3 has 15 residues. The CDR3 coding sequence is TGTGCCAGCAGCCGTACCGGGCCATCATACACTGAAGCTTTCTTT. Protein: CASSRTGPSYTEAFF.

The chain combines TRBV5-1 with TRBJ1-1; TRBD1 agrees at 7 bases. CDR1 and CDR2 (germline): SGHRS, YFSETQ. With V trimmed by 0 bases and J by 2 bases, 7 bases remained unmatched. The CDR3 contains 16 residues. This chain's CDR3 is CASSLEGRGINTEAFF. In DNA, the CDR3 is TGCGCCAGCAGCTTGGAGGGCAGGGGGATTAACACTGAAGCTTTCTTT.

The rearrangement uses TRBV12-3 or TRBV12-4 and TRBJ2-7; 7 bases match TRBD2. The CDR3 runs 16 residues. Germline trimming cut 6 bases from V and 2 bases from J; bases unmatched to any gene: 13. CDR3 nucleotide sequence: TGTGCCAGCAGCCCCAGGTTCGGACTAGTTGCCTACGAGCAGTACTTC. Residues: CASSPRFGLVAYEQYF.

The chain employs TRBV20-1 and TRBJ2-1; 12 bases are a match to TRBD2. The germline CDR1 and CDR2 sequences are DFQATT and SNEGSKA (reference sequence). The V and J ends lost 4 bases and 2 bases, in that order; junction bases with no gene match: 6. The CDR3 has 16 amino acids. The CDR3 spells CSATSSGRAAYNEQFF. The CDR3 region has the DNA TGCAGTGCTACCTCTAGCGGGAGGGCCGCCTACAATGAGCAGTTCTTC.

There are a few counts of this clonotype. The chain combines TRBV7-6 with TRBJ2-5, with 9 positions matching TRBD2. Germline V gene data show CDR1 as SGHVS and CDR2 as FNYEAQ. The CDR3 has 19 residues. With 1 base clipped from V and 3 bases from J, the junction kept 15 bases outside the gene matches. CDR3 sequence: CASSLGPLREGITKETQYF. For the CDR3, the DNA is TGTGCCAGCAGCTTAGGGCCGTTGCGGGAGGGAATAACGAAAGAGACCCAGTACTTC. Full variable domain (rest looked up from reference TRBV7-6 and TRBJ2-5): GAGVSQSPRYKVTKRGQDVALRCDPISGHVSLYWYRQALGQGPEFLTYFNYEAQQDKSGLPNDRFSAERPEGSISTLTIQRTEQRDSAMYRCASSLGPLREGITKETQYFGPGTRLLVL.

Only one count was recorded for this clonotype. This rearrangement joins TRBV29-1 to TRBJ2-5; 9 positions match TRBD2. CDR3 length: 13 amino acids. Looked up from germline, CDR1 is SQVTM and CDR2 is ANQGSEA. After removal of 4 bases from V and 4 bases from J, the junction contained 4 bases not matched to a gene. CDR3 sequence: CSVGWRGGETQYF. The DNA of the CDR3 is TGCAGCGTTGGTTGGCGGGGGGGAGAGACCCAGTACTTC.

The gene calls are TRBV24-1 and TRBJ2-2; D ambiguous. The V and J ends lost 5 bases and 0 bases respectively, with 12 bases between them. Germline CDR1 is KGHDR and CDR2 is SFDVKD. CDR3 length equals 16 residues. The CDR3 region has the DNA TGTGCCACCAGTGTGATTGGGTCCGCGAACACCGGGGAGCTGTTTTTT. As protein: CATSVIGSANTGELFF.

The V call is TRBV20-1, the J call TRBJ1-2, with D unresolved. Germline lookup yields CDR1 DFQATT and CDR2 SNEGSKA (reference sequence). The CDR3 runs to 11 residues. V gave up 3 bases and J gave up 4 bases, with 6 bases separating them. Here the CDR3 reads CSARSSYGYTF. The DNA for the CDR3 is TGCAGTGCTAGGAGTAGCTATGGCTACACCTTC.

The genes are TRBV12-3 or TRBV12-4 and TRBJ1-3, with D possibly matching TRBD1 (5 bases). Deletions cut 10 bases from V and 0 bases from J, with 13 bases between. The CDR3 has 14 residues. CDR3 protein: CATQLGGSGNTIYF. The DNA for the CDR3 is TGTGCCACTCAGCTGGGGGGCTCTGGAAACACCATATATTTT.

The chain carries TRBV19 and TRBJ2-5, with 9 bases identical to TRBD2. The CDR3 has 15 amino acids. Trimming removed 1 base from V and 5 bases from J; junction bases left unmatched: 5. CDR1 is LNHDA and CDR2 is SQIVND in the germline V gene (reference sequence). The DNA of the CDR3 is TGTGCCAGTAGTATAGGCGGGAGGGCCCGGGAGACCCAGTACTTC. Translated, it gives CASSIGGRARETQYF. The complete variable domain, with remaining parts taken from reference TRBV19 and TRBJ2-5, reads DGGITQSPKYLFRKEGQNVTLSCEQNLNHDAMYWYRQDPGQGLRLIYYSQIVNDFQKGDIAEGYSVSREKKESFPLTVTSAQKNPTAFYLCASSIGGRARETQYFGPGTRLLVL.

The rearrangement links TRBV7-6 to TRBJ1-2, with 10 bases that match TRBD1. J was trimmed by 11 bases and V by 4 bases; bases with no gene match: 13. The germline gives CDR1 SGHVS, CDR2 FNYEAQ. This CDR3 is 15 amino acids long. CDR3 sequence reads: CASSSGQGEDVGYTF. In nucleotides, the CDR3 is TGTGCCAGCAGCTCAGGACAGGGGGAGGACGTCGGATACACCTTC.